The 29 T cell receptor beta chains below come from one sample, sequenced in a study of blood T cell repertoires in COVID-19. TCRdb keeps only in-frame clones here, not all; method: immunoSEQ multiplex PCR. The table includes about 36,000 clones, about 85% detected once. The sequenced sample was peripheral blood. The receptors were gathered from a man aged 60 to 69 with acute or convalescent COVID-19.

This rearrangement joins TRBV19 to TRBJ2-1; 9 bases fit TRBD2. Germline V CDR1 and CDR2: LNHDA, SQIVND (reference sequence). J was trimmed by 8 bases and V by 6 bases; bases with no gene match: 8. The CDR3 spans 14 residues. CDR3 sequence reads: CASSYSGGEDEQFF. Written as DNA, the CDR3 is TGTGCCAGTAGCTATAGCGGGGGTGAGGATGAGCAGTTCTTC.

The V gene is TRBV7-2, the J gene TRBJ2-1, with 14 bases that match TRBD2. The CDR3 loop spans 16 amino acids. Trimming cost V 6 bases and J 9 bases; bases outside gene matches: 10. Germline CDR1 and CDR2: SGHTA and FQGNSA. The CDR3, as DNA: TGTGCCAGCAGGCCGACTAGCGGGAGGGAAGGGGGTGAGCAGTTCTTC. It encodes CASRPTSGREGGEQFF.

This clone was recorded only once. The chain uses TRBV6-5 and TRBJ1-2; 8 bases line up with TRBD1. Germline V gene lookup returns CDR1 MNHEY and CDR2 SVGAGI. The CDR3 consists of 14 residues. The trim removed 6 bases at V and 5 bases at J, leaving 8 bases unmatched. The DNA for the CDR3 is TGTGCCAGCAGCCGACAGGGGACTACTTATGGCTACACCTTC. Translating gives CASSRQGTTYGYTF.

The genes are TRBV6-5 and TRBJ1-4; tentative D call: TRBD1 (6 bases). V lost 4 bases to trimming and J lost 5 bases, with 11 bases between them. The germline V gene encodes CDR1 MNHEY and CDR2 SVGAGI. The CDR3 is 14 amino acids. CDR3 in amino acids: CASSWTVRNEKLFF. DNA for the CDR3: TGTGCCAGCAGTTGGACAGTGAGGAATGAAAAACTGTTTTTT.

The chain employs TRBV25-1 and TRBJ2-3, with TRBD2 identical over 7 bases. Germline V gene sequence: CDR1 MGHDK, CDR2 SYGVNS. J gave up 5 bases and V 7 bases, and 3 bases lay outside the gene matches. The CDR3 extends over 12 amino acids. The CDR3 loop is CASNGGGDTQYF. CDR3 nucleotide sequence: TGTGCCAGCAACGGCGGGGGAGATACGCAGTATTTT.

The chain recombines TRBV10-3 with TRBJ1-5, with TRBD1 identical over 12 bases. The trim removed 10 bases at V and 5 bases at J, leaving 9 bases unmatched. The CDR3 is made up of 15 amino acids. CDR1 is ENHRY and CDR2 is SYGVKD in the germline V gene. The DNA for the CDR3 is TGTGCCAGTGGGACAGGGGGCTTTCAGGATCAGCCCCAGCATTTT. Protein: CASGTGGFQDQPQHF.

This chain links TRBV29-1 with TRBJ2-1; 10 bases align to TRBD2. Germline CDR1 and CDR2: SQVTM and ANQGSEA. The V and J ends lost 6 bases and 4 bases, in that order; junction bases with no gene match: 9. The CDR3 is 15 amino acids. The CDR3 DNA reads TGCAGCGTCGCCGGGACTAGCGACAGTTACAATGAGCAGTTCTTC. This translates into CSVAGTSDSYNEQFF.

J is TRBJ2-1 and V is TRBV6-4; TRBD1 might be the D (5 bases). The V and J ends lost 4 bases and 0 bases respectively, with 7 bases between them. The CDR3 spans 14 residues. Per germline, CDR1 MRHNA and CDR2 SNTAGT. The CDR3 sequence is CASSADSSYNEQFF. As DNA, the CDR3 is TGTGCCAGCAGTGCTGACAGCTCCTACAATGAGCAGTTCTTC.

The CDR3, as DNA: TGTGCCAGCCGGGACACCAAAGGTGGTGAAAAACTGTTTTTT. Amino acids: CASRDTKGGEKLFF. The chain couples TRBV7-9 to TRBJ1-4; TRBD1 might be the D (6 bases). The V end was cut by 8 bases, the J end by 7 bases, with 17 bases between. From germline, CDR1 is SEHNR and CDR2 FQNEAQ (reference sequence). The CDR3 is 14 residues long. The full variable domain, its missing parts supplied by reference TRBV7-9 and TRBJ1-4, is DTGVSQNPRHKITKRGQNVTFRCDPISEHNRLYWYRQTLGQGPEFLTYFQNEAQLEKSRLLSDRFSAERPKGSFSTLEIQRTEQGDSAMYLCASRDTKGGEKLFFGSGTQLSVL.

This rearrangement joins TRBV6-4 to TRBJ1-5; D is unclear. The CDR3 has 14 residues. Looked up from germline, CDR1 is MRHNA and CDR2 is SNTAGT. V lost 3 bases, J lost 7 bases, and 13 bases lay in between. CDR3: CASSEGPGNQPQHF. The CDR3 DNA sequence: TGTGCCAGCAGTGAAGGCCCGGGAAACCAGCCCCAGCATTTT.

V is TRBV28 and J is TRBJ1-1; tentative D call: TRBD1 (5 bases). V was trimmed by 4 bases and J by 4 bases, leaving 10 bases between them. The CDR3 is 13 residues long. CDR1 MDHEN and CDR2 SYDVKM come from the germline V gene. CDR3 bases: TGTGCCAGCAGTTCCGCGGGGCGCACTGAAGCTTTCTTT. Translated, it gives CASSSAGRTEAFF.

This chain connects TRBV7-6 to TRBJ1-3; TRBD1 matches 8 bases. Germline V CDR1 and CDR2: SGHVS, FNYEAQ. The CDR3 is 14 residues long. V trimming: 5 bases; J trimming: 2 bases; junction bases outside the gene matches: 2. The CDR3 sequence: CASSLTGAGNTIYF. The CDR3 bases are TGTGCCAGCAGCCTGACAGGGGCTGGAAACACCATATATTTT.

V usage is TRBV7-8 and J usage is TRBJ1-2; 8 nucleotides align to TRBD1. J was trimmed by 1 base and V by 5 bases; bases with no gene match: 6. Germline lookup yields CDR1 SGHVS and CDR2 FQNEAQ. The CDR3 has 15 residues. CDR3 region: CASSLDRANNYGYTF. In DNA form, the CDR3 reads TGTGCCAGCAGCCTGGACAGGGCCAATAACTATGGCTACACCTTC.

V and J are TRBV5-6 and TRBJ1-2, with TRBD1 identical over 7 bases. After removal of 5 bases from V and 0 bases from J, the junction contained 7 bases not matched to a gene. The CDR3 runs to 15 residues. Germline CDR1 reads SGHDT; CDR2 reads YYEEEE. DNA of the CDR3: TGTGCCAGCAGGGAACAGGGGCTAGCTAACTATGGCTACACCTTC. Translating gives CASREQGLANYGYTF. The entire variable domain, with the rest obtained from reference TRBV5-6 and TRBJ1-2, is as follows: DAGVTQSPTHLIKTRGQQVTLRCSPKSGHDTVSWYQQALGQGPQFIFQYYEEEERQRGNFPDRFSGHQFPNYSSELNVNALLLGDSALYLCASREQGLANYGYTFGSGTRLTVV.

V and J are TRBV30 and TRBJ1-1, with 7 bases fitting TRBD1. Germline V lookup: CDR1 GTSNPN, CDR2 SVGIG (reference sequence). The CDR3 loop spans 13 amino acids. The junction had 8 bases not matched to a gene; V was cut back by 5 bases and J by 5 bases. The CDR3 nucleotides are TGTGCCTGGGTGACAGGGACGTATACTGAAGCTTTCTTT. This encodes CAWVTGTYTEAFF.

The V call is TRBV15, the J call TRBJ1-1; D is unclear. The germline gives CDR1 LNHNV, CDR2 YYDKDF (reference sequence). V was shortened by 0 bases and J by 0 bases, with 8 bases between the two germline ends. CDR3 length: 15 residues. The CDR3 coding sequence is TGTGCCACCAGCAGAGATGGGCGGGTGAACACTGAAGCTTTCTTT. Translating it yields CATSRDGRVNTEAFF.

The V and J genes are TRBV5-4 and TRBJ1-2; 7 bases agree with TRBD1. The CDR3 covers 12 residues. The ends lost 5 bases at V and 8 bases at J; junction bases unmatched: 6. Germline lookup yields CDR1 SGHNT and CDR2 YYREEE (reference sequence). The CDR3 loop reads CASSFTGAGYTF. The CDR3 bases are TGTGCCAGCAGTTTTACAGGGGCGGGCTACACCTTC.

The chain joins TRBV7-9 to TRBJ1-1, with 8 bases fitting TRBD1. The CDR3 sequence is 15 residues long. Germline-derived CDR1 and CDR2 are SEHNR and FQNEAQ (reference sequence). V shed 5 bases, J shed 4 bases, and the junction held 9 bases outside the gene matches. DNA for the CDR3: TGTGCCAGCAGCCCCGGACAGGGTAGTCGCACTGAAGCTTTCTTT. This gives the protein CASSPGQGSRTEAFF. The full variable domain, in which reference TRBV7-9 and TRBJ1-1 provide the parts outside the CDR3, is DTGVSQNPRHKITKRGQNVTFRCDPISEHNRLYWYRQTLGQGPEFLTYFQNEAQLEKSRLLSDRFSAERPKGSFSTLEIQRTEQGDSAMYLCASSPGQGSRTEAFFGQGTRLTVV.

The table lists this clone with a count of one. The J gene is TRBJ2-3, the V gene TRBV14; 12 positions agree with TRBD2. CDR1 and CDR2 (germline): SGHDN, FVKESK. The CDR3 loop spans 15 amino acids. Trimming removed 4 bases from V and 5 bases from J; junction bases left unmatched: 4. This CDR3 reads CASSLLAGGVDTQYF. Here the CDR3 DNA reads TGTGCCAGCAGCCTTCTAGCGGGAGGGGTAGATACGCAGTATTTT.

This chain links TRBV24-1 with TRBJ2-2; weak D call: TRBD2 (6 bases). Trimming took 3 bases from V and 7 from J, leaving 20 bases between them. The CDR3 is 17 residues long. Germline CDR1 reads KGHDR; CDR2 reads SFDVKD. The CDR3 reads CATSDGAGRTPNGELFF. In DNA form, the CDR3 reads TGTGCCACCAGTGATGGGGCAGGGAGGACACCAAACGGGGAGCTGTTTTTT.

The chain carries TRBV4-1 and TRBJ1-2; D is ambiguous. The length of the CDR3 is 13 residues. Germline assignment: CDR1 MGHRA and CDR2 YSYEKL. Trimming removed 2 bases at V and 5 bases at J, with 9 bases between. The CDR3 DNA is TGCGCCAGCAGCCAACCCGGGAGATATGGCTACACCTTC. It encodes CASSQPGRYGYTF.

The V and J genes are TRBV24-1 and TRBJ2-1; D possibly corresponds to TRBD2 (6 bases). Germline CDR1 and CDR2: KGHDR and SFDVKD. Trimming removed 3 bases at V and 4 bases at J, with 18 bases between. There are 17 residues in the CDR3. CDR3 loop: CATSDARPAGQYNEQFF. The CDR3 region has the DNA TGTGCCACCAGTGATGCCCGCCCAGCGGGCCAATACAATGAGCAGTTCTTC.

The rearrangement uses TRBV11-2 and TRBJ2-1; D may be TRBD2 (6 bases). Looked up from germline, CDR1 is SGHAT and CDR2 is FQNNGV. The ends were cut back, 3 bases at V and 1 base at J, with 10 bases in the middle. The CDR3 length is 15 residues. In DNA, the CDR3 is TGTGCCAGCAGCTTTTTAGCGGAGTCCTACAATGAGCAGTTCTTC. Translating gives CASSFLAESYNEQFF. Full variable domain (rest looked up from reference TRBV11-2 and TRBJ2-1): EAGVAQSPRYKIIEKRQSVAFWCNPISGHATLYWYQQILGQGPKLLIQFQNNGVVDDSQLPKDRFSAERLKGVDSTLKIQPAKLEDSAVYLCASSFLAESYNEQFFGPGTRLTVL.

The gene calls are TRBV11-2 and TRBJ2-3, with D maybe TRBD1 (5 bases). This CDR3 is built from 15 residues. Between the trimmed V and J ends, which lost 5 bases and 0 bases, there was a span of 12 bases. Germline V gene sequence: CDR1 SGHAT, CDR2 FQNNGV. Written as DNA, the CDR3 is TGTGCCAGCAGCGCCCAGGGTGGGAGCACAGATACGCAGTATTTT. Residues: CASSAQGGSTDTQYF. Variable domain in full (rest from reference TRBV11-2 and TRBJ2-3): EAGVAQSPRYKIIEKRQSVAFWCNPISGHATLYWYQQILGQGPKLLIQFQNNGVVDDSQLPKDRFSAERLKGVDSTLKIQPAKLEDSAVYLCASSAQGGSTDTQYFGPGTRLTVL.

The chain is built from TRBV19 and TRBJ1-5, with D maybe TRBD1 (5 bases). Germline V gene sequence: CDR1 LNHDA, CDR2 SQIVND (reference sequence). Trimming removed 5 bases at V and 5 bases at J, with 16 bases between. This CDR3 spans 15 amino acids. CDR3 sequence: CASSYGGDRYQPQHF. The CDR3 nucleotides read TGTGCCAGTAGTTATGGGGGGGACCGCTATCAGCCCCAGCATTTT.

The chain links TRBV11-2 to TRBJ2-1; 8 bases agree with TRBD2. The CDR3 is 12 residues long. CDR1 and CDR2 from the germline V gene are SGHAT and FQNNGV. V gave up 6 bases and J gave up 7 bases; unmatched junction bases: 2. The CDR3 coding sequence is TGTGCCAGCAGGGGACTAGTTAATGAGCAGTTCTTC. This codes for CASRGLVNEQFF.

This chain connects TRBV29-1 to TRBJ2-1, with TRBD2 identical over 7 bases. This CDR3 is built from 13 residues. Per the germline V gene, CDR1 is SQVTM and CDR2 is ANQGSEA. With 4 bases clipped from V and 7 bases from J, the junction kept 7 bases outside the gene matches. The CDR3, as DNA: TGCAGCGTTGTAGCGGGCGTATGGAATGAGCAGTTCTTC. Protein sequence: CSVVAGVWNEQFF.

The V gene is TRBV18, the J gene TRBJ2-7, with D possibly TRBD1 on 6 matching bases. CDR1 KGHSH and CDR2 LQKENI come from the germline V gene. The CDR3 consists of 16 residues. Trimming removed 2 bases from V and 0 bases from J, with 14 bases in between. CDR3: CASSPILTGRSYEQYF. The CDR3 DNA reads TGTGCCAGCTCACCAATTCTGACAGGCCGCTCCTACGAGCAGTACTTC.

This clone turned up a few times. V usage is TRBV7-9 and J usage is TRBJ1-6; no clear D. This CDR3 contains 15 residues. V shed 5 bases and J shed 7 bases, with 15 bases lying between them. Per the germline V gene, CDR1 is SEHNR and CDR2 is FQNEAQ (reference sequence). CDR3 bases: TGTGCCAGCAGCCCCACCGGGGTGGGGAATTCACCCCTCCACTTT. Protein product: CASSPTGVGNSPLHF. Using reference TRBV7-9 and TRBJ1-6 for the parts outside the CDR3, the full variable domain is DTGVSQNPRHKITKRGQNVTFRCDPISEHNRLYWYRQTLGQGPEFLTYFQNEAQLEKSRLLSDRFSAERPKGSFSTLEIQRTEQGDSAMYLCASSPTGVGNSPLHFGNGTRLTVT.